The T cell receptor beta chain under discussion was sequenced for a study of blood T cell repertoires in COVID-19. At the level of the study: From the United States, Italy and Spain came samples of acute and convalescent COVID-19. From T cells, B-cell-depleted T cells, or PBMCs came the material, which was cDNA or gDNA.

In the original analysis: Amplified reference gene primers provided the basis for estimating nucleated cell counts. This table comes from immunoSEQ multiplex PCR, and its TCRdb copy is limited to in-frame clones, with some not included. That table gives V, J and clone size, and the DNA gave D and trimming. The sample has about 7,200 clones; approximately 85% are singletons. The receptor's source is a human donor in a cohort sampled during active COVID-19. Sequencing input: peripheral blood.

The CDR3 protein is CASSVWDRSYNEQFF. CDR3 nucleotides: TGTGCCAGCTCAGTCTGGGACAGGAGCTACAATGAGCAGTTCTTC. The chain couples TRBV18 to TRBJ2-1; 8 bases map to TRBD1. Germline assignment: CDR1 KGHSH and CDR2 LQKENI. CDR3 length: 15 amino acids. V gave up 5 bases and J gave up 3 bases; unmatched junction bases: 6.